The 6 T cell receptor beta chains below were found in one sample sequenced in a study of cytomegalovirus exposure and HLA in healthy donors. With 60 Vbeta and 13 Jbeta primers, the PCR was carried out. Assay: immunoSEQ multiplex PCR; the TCRdb copy retains only in-frame clones and omits some. The repertoire holds roughly 190,000 clones, with more than 60% as singletons. The sample comprised PBMCs. The origin of the receptors is a woman aged 25 to 39 in good health and CMV-seropositive.

This clone occurred a few times. The chain joins TRBV4-3 to TRBJ2-1; TRBD2 matches 12 bases. V was pared by 0 bases and J by 7 bases, with 4 bases of the junction left unmatched. Germline V gene lookup returns CDR1 LGHNA and CDR2 YSLEER. This CDR3 is built from 16 residues. CDR3 sequence (DNA): TGCGCCAGCAGCCAAGATCTAGCGGGGGGGCTAAATGAGCAGTTCTTC. It yields the protein CASSQDLAGGLNEQFF.

The chain combines TRBV11-2 with TRBJ2-2; 16 bases agree with TRBD2. Germline V CDR1 and CDR2: SGHAT, FQNNGV. The CDR3 loop spans 18 amino acids. Trimming removed 5 bases from V and 4 bases from J; junction bases left unmatched: 7. The CDR3 sequence: CASSRGTSGRAGTGELFF. The CDR3 bases are TGTGCCAGCAGCCGGGGGACTAGCGGGAGGGCGGGCACCGGGGAGCTGTTTTTT.

This clone was seen more than once but under ten times. This sequence joins TRBV6-6 and TRBJ2-1; TRBD1 aligns across 8 bases. V was pared by 2 bases and J by 3 bases, with 0 bases of the junction left unmatched. There are 14 residues in the CDR3. Germline V gene sequence: CDR1 MNHNY, CDR2 SVGAGI (reference sequence). In nucleotides, the CDR3 is TGTGCCAGCAGTTACGGGACAGGCTACAATGAGCAGTTCTTC. Protein product: CASSYGTGYNEQFF.

The chain combines TRBV14 with TRBJ2-1, with a weak D call TRBD2 (6 bases). This CDR3 region has 16 residues. Per germline, CDR1 SGHDN and CDR2 FVKESK. The V end was cut by 4 bases, the J end by 0 bases, with 13 bases between. CDR3 protein: CASSPAGRRSYNEQFF. The CDR3, as DNA: TGTGCCAGCAGCCCTGCGGGAAGACGCTCCTACAATGAGCAGTTCTTC. Variable domain in full (rest from reference TRBV14 and TRBJ2-1): EAGVTQFPSHSVIEKGQTVTLRCDPISGHDNLYWYRRVMGKEIKFLLHFVKESKQDESGMPNNRFLAERTGGTYSTLKVQPAELEDSGVYFCASSPAGRRSYNEQFFGPGTRLTVL.

V is TRBV7-9 and J is TRBJ2-1; no firm D call. In germline, CDR1 is SEHNR, CDR2 FQNEAQ (reference sequence). The V and J ends lost 2 bases and 6 bases respectively, with 11 bases between them. CDR3 length: 14 residues. The CDR3 region is CASSLYTEVNEQFF. CDR3 bases: TGTGCCAGCAGCTTATATACCGAGGTCAATGAGCAGTTCTTC.

This chain uses TRBV6-1 with TRBJ2-1; D gene unclear. Germline CDR1 and CDR2: MNHNS and SASEGT. V was cut by 6 bases and J by 0 bases, with 12 bases left in between. This CDR3 spans 15 amino acids. As DNA, the CDR3 is TGTGCCAGCAGGACCCCGACGGGCTCCTACAATGAGCAGTTCTTC. Translation: CASRTPTGSYNEQFF.